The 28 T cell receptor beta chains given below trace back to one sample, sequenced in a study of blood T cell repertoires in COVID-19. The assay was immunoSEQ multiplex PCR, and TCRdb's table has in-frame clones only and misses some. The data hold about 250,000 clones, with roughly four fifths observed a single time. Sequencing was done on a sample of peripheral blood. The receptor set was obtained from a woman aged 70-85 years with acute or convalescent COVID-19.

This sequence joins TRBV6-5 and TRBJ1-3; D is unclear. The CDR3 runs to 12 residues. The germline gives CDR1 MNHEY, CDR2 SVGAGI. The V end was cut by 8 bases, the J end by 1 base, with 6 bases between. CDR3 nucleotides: TGTGCCAGCGTACTGTCTGGAAACACCATATATTTT. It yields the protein CASVLSGNTIYF.

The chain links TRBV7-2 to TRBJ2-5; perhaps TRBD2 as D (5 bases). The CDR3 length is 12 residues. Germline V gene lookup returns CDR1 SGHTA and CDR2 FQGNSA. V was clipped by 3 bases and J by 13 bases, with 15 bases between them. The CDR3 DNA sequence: TGTGCCAGCAGCTTGAAGGGAGCAGGTCCGTACTTC. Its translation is CASSLKGAGPYF.

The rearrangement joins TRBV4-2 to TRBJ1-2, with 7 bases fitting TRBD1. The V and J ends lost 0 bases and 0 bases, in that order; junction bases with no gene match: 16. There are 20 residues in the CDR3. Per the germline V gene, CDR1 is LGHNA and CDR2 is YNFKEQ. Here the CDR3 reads CASSQDIYEATGRTNYGYTF. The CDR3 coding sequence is TGTGCCAGCAGCCAAGATATTTATGAAGCGACAGGGCGAACTAACTATGGCTACACCTTC.

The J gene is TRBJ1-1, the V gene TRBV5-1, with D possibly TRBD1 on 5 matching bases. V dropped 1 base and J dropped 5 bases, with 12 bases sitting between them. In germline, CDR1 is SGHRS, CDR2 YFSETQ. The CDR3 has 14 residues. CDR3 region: CASSLSGYETEAFF. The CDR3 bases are TGCGCCAGCAGCTTGTCAGGGTATGAAACTGAAGCTTTCTTT.

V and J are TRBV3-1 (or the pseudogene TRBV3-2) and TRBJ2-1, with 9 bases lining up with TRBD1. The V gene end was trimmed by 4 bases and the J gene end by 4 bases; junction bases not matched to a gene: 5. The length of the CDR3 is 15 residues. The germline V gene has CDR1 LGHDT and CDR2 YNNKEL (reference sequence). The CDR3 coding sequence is TGTGCCAGCAGCCGAGGGACAGGGCTATACAATGAGCAGTTCTTC. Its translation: CASSRGTGLYNEQFF.

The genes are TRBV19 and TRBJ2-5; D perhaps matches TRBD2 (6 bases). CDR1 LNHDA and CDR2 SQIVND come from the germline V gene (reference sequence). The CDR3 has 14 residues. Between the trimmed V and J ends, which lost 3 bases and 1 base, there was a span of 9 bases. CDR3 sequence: CASSIAGPQETQYF. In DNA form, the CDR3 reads TGTGCCAGTAGTATTGCGGGACCCCAAGAGACCCAGTACTTC.

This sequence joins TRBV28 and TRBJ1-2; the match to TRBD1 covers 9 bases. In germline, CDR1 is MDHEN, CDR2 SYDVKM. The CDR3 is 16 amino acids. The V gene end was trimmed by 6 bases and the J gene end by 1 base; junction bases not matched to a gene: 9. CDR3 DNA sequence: TGTGCCAGCAGCCCATCCGGGACAGGGCATAACTATGGCTACACCTTC. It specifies CASSPSGTGHNYGYTF.

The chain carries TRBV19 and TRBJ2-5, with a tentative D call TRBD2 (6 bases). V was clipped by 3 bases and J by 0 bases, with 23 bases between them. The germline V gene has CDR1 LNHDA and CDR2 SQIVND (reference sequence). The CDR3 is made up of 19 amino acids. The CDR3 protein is CASSIGVGGRTFYQETQYF. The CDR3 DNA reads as TGTGCCAGTAGTATCGGTGTTGGGGGGAGGACGTTTTACCAAGAGACCCAGTACTTC.

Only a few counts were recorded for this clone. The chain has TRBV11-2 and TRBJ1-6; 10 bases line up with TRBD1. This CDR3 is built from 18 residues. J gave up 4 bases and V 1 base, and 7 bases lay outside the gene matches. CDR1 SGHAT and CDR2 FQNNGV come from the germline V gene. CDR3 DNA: TGTGCCAGCAGCTTAGCCGGACAGGGGGGAGGTTATAATTCACCCCTCCACTTT. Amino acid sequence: CASSLAGQGGGYNSPLHF.

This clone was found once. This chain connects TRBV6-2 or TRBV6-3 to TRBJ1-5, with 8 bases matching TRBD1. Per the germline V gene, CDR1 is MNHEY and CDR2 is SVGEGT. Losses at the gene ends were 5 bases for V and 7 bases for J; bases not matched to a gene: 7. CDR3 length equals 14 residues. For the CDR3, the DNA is TGTGCCAGCAGTGCAGGGGGCAGCGGGCAGCCCCAGCATTTT. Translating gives CASSAGGSGQPQHF.

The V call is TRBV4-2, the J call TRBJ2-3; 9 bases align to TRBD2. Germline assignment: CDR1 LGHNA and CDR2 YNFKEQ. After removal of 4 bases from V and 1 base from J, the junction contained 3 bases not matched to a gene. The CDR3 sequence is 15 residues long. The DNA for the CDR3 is TGTGCCAGCAGCCGAGCGGGGGGTGGCACAGATACGCAGTATTTT. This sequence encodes CASSRAGGGTDTQYF.

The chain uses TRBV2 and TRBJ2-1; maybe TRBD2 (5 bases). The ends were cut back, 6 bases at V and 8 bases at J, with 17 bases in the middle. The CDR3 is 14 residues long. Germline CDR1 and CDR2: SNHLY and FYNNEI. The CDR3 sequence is CASRDSYSTDEQFF. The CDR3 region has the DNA TGTGCCAGCAGGGACTCCTATTCGACGGATGAGCAGTTCTTC.

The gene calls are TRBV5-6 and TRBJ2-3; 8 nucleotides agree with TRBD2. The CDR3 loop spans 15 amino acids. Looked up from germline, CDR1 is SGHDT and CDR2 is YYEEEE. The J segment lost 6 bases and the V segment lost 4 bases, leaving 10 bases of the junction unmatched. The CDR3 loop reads CASSRVAGISDTQYF. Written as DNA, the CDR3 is TGTGCCAGCAGCCGGGTAGCGGGGATATCGGATACGCAGTATTTT. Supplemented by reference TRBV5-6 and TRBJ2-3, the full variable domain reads DAGVTQSPTHLIKTRGQQVTLRCSPKSGHDTVSWYQQALGQGPQFIFQYYEEEERQRGNFPDRFSGHQFPNYSSELNVNALLLGDSALYLCASSRVAGISDTQYFGPGTRLTVL.

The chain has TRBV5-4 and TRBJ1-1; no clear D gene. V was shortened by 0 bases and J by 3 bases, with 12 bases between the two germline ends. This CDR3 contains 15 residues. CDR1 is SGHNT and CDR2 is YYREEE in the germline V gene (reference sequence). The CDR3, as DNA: TGTGCCAGCAGCTTGGGGCGGGTGGAGGACACTGAAGCTTTCTTT. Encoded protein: CASSLGRVEDTEAFF.

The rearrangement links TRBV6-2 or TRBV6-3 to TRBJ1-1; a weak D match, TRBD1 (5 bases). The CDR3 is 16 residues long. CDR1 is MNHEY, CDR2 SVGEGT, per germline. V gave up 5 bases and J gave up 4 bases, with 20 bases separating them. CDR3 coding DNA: TGTGCCAGCAGTAGTGGAGGGACCGGGACTTTCACTGAAGCTTTCTTT. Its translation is CASSSGGTGTFTEAFF.

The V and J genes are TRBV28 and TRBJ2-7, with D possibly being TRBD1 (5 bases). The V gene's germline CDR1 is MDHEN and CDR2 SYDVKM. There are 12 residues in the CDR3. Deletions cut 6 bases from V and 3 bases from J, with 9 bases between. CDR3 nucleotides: TGTGCCAGCAGCAAAACAGGCTACGAGCAGTACTTC. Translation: CASSKTGYEQYF.

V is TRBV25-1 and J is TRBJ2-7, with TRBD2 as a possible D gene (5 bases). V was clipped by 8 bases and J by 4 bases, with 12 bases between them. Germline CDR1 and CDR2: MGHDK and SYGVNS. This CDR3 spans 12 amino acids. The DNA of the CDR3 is TGTGCCAGCCTACGGACTTTTTACGAGCAGTACTTC. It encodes CASLRTFYEQYF.

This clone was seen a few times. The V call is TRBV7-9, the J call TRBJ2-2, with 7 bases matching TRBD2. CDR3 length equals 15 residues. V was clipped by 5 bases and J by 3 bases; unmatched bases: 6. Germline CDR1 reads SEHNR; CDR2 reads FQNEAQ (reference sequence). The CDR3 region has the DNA TGTGCCAGCAGCCCTCAAAGCGGGGACACCGGGGAGCTGTTTTTT. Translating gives CASSPQSGDTGELFF. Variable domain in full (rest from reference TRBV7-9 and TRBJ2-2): DTGVSQNPRHKITKRGQNVTFRCDPISEHNRLYWYRQTLGQGPEFLTYFQNEAQLEKSRLLSDRFSAERPKGSFSTLEIQRTEQGDSAMYLCASSPQSGDTGELFFGEGSRLTVL.

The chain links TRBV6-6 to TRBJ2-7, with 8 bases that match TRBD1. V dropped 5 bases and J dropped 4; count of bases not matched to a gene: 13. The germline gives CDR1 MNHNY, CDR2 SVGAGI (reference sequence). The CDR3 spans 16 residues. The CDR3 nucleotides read TGTGCCAGCAGTCTACCCGGACAGGGTACCCTGTACGAGCAGTACTTC. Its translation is CASSLPGQGTLYEQYF.

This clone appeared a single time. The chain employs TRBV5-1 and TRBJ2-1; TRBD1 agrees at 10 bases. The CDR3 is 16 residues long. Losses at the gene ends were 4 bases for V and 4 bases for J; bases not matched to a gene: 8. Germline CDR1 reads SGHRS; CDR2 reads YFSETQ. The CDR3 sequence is CASSISPGQGYNEQFF. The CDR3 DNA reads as TGCGCCAGCAGCATTTCACCGGGACAGGGGTACAATGAGCAGTTCTTC.

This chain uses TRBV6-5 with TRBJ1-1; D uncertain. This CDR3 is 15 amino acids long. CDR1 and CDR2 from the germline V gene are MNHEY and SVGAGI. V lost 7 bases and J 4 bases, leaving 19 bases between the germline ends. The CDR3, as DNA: TGTGCCAGCAACTCACCCCCGGGAAGGTCCACTGAAGCTTTCTTT. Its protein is CASNSPPGRSTEAFF.

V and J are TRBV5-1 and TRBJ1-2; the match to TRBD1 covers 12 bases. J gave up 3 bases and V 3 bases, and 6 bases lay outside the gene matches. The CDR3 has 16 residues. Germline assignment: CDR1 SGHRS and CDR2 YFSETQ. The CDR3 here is CASSSGQGAPDYGYTF. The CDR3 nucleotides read TGCGCCAGCAGCTCGGGACAGGGGGCGCCCGACTATGGCTACACCTTC.

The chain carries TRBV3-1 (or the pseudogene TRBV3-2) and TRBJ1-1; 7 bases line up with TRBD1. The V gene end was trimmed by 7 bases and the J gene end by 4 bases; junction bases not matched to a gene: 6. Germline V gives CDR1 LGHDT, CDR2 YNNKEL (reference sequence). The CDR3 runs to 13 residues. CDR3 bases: TGTGCCAGCACTCCGGCAGGGGGCACTGAAGCTTTCTTT. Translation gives CASTPAGGTEAFF.

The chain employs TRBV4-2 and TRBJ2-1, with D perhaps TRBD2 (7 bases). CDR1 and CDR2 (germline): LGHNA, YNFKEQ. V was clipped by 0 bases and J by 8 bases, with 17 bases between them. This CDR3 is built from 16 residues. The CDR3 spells CASSQEGGGPDYEQFF. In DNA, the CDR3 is TGTGCCAGCAGCCAAGAGGGCGGGGGCCCTGATTATGAGCAGTTCTTC.

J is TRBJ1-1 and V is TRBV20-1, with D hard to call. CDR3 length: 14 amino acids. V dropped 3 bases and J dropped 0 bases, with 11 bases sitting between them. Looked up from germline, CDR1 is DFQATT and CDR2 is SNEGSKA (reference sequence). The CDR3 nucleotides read TGCAGTGCTAGTACCGGACTTCTGAACACTGAAGCTTTCTTT. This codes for CSASTGLLNTEAFF.

CDR3 region: CASSPPRTGANPVNTEAFF. As DNA, the CDR3 is TGTGCCAGCTCACCACCAAGGACAGGAGCCAACCCAGTGAACACTGAAGCTTTCTTT. The V gene is TRBV18, the J gene TRBJ1-1, with 7 bases lining up with TRBD1. V lost 0 bases to trimming and J lost 0 bases; unmatched junction nucleotides: 13. CDR3 length equals 19 residues. Germline CDR1 reads KGHSH; CDR2 reads LQKENI.

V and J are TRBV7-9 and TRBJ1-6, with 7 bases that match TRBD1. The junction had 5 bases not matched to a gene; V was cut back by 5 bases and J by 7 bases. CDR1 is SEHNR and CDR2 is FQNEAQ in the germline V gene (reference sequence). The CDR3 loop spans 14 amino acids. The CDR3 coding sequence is TGTGCCAGCAGCCCGACAGGGCGGAATTCACCCCTCCACTTT. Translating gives CASSPTGRNSPLHF.

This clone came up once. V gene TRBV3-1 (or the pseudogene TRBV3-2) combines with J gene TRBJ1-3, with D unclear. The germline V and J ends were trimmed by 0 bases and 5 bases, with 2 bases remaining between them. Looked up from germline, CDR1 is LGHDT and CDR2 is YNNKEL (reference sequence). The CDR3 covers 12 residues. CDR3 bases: TGTGCCAGCAGCCAAGATAGAAACACCATATATTTT. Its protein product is CASSQDRNTIYF.